These 21 T cell receptor beta chains originate from one sample sequenced in a study of control samples from healthy donors and cancer patients. Some clones are missing from TCRdb's copy, which holds only in-frame ones; the method was immunoSEQ multiplex PCR. Of tens of thousands of clones listed, 70% to 90% were seen once; the top ten hold 2% to 2.5%. The material sequenced was PBMCs. The receptor source for this set is a woman in her fifties or sixties with head and neck cancer.

This chain joins TRBV7-9 and TRBJ1-1; D is uncertain. Germline assignment: CDR1 SEHNR and CDR2 FQNEAQ (reference sequence). The ends were cut back, 6 bases at V and 0 bases at J, with 11 bases in the middle. The CDR3 covers 14 residues. DNA for the CDR3: TGTGCCAGCAGTCCCCCTATTATGAACACTGAAGCTTTCTTT. As protein: CASSPPIMNTEAFF.

This sequence joins TRBV7-6 and TRBJ1-4; TRBD1 aligns across 11 bases. CDR3 size: 17 residues. The ends lost 4 bases at V and 5 bases at J; junction bases unmatched: 9. Germline-derived CDR1 and CDR2 are SGHVS and FNYEAQ. The CDR3 DNA is TGTGCCAGCAGCTCGGACAGGGGGCTCAATACGAATGAAAAACTGTTTTTT. This codes for CASSSDRGLNTNEKLFF. The whole variable domain, filled in from reference TRBV7-6 and TRBJ1-4, reads GAGVSQSPRYKVTKRGQDVALRCDPISGHVSLYWYRQALGQGPEFLTYFNYEAQQDKSGLPNDRFSAERPEGSISTLTIQRTEQRDSAMYRCASSSDRGLNTNEKLFFGSGTQLSVL.

The rearrangement joins TRBV3-1 (or the pseudogene TRBV3-2) to TRBJ1-6; no reliable D call. The CDR3 length is 15 residues. Trimming took off 1 base at V and 11 bases at J, with 15 bases between the two ends. Germline values: CDR1 LGHDT, CDR2 YNNKEL (reference sequence). The CDR3 spells CASSQAAGARTPLHF. The CDR3 region has the DNA TGTGCCAGCAGCCAAGCGGCAGGTGCCAGGACACCCCTCCACTTT.

Only one count was recorded for this clone. The chain links TRBV30 to TRBJ1-4; TRBD1 aligns across 7 bases. V lost 0 bases and J lost 4; bases outside the gene matches: 2. CDR3 length: 14 amino acids. Germline loops: CDR1 GTSNPN, CDR2 SVGIG (reference sequence). The CDR3 loop is CAWSVGGLNEKLFF. For the CDR3, the DNA is TGTGCCTGGAGTGTAGGGGGCCTTAATGAAAAACTGTTTTTT. The full variable domain, in which reference TRBV30 and TRBJ1-4 provide the parts outside the CDR3, is SQTIHQWPATLVQPVGSPLSLECTVEGTSNPNLYWYRQAAGRGLQLLFYSVGIGQISSEVPQNLSASRPQDRQFILSSKKLLLSDSGFYLCAWSVGGLNEKLFFGSGTQLSVL.

This clone was seen only a few times. V usage is TRBV28 and J usage is TRBJ2-1; D gene uncertain. V lost 3 bases to trimming and J lost 4 bases, with 13 bases between them. The CDR3 is 15 amino acids. The germline gives CDR1 MDHEN, CDR2 SYDVKM. CDR3 bases: TGTGCCAGCAGTTTCTCTCACCAGAATTACAATGAGCAGTTCTTC. Protein sequence: CASSFSHQNYNEQFF.

Concerning this clone itself: An end of the junction differs from the germline gene, which may be a read error. Other DNA sequences in this specimen translate into the identical CDR3. V and J are TRBV18 and TRBJ1-1, with 8 bases aligning to TRBD1. The CDR3 is made up of 13 amino acids. Looked up from germline, CDR1 is KGHSH and CDR2 is LQKENI. Written as DNA, the CDR3 is TGCGCCAGCTCATCCGACAGGGGCACTGAAGCTTTCTTT. This translates into CASSSDRGTEAFF.

The V gene is TRBV15, the J gene TRBJ2-1; 14 bases line up with TRBD2. Germline V gene data show CDR1 as LNHNV and CDR2 as YYDKDF (reference sequence). This CDR3 contains 19 residues. The V and J ends lost 4 bases and 0 bases, in that order; junction bases with no gene match: 8. The CDR3 bases are TGTGCCACCAGCAAGGGACTAGCGGGGGCCGGGGGCTCCTACAATGAGCAGTTCTTC. Protein sequence: CATSKGLAGAGGSYNEQFF.

CDR3 loop: CASSLEGLAGEETQYF. CDR3 DNA sequence: TGCGCCAGCAGCTTGGAGGGACTAGCTGGAGAAGAGACCCAGTACTTC. The genes are TRBV5-1 and TRBJ2-5; 9 bases align to TRBD2. Per germline, CDR1 SGHRS and CDR2 YFSETQ. There are 16 residues in the CDR3. Losses at the gene ends were 0 bases for V and 3 bases for J; bases not matched to a gene: 6. The whole variable domain, remainder taken from reference TRBV5-1 and TRBJ2-5, is KAGVTQTPRYLIKTRGQQVTLSCSPISGHRSVSWYQQTPGQGLQFLFEYFSETQRNKGNFPGRFSGRQFSNSRSEMNVSTLELGDSALYLCASSLEGLAGEETQYFGPGTRLLVL.

The chain recombines TRBV6-5 with TRBJ2-5; D possibly matches TRBD1 or TRBD2 (7 bases each). V was shortened by 8 bases and J by 5 bases, with 18 bases between the two germline ends. This CDR3 is 14 amino acids long. CDR1 is MNHEY and CDR2 is SVGAGI in the germline V gene. CDR3: CASLPGGGIETQYF. As DNA, the CDR3 is TGTGCCAGCCTCCCAGGGGGGGGGATCGAGACCCAGTACTTC.

This rearrangement joins TRBV12-3 or TRBV12-4 to TRBJ2-1; D unclear. The CDR3 length is 11 residues. Trimming cost V 2 bases and J 8 bases, with 4 bases left between them. CDR3 loop: CASSLTDEQFF. The CDR3 bases are TGTGCCAGCAGTTTAACCGATGAGCAGTTCTTC.

In this sample, this clone turned up once. The rearrangement links TRBV6-5 to TRBJ1-3; possibly TRBD1 for D (5 bases). CDR1 is MNHEY, CDR2 SVGAGI, per germline. This CDR3 is built from 13 residues. V was clipped by 8 bases and J by 1 base, with 9 bases between them. The CDR3 region is CASAGLSGNTIYF. In DNA form, the CDR3 reads TGTGCCAGCGCAGGGTTGTCTGGAAACACCATATATTTT.

The gene calls are TRBV25-1 and TRBJ2-3; TRBD2 agrees at 7 bases. This CDR3 is built from 17 residues. The germline V gene has CDR1 MGHDK and CDR2 SYGVNS. The ends lost 4 bases at V and 3 bases at J; junction bases unmatched: 13. CDR3 amino acids: CASSGGRLREGTDTQYF. CDR3 sequence (DNA): TGTGCCAGCAGTGGGGGACGACTCAGGGAGGGGACAGATACGCAGTATTTT.

The J gene is TRBJ1-6, the V gene TRBV7-9, with D possibly being TRBD1 (6 bases). Looked up from germline, CDR1 is SEHNR and CDR2 is FQNEAQ (reference sequence). The CDR3 is 15 residues long. V was trimmed by 5 bases and J by 6 bases, leaving 14 bases between them. DNA of the CDR3: TGTGCCAGCAGCCCCCGGACAGTCGGTAATTCACCCCTCCACTTT. Its protein is CASSPRTVGNSPLHF. Together with reference TRBV7-9 and TRBJ1-6, the CDR3 gives the full variable domain: DTGVSQNPRHKITKRGQNVTFRCDPISEHNRLYWYRQTLGQGPEFLTYFQNEAQLEKSRLLSDRFSAERPKGSFSTLEIQRTEQGDSAMYLCASSPRTVGNSPLHFGNGTRLTVT.

The V call is TRBV28, the J call TRBJ1-2; 7 bases fit TRBD1. The V gene's germline CDR1 is MDHEN and CDR2 SYDVKM. Losses at the gene ends were 6 bases for V and 7 bases for J; bases not matched to a gene: 11. This CDR3 has 14 amino acids. The CDR3 here is CASSRIRDRSGYTF. In nucleotides, the CDR3 is TGTGCCAGCAGCCGTATCCGGGACAGATCTGGCTACACCTTC.

The V and J genes are TRBV18 and TRBJ1-2; no clear D gene. CDR3 size: 15 residues. V was shortened by 0 bases and J by 7 bases, with 15 bases between the two germline ends. CDR1 and CDR2 from the germline V gene are KGHSH and LQKENI. CDR3 bases: TGTGCCAGCTCACCACCGGTGGGCTGGAATATTGGCTACACCTTC. Translating gives CASSPPVGWNIGYTF. Complete variable domain (other parts from reference TRBV18 and TRBJ1-2): NAGVMQNPRHLVRRRGQEARLRCSPMKGHSHVYWYRQLPEEGLKFMVYLQKENIIDESGMPKERFSAEFPKEGPSILRIQQVVRGDSAAYFCASSPPVGWNIGYTFGSGTRLTVV.

In its sample, this clone was seen once. This chain uses TRBV9 with TRBJ1-5, with TRBD1 identical over 10 bases. Germline V CDR1 and CDR2: SGDLS, YYNGEE. The CDR3 runs to 15 residues. Trimming cost V 3 bases and J 6 bases; bases outside gene matches: 6. CDR3 DNA: TGTGCCAGCAGCGAGGCCGGGACAGGGGTTCAGCCCCAGCATTTT. Translated, it gives CASSEAGTGVQPQHF. The full variable domain, completed using reference TRBV9 and TRBJ1-5, is DSGVTQTPKHLITATGQRVTLRCSPRSGDLSVYWYQQSLDQGLQFLIQYYNGEERAKGNILERFSAQQFPDLHSELNLSSLELGDSALYFCASSEAGTGVQPQHFGDGTRLSIL.

The chain uses TRBV11-2 and TRBJ2-1; weak D call: TRBD1 (6 bases). The CDR3 length is 12 residues. Trimming removed 5 bases at V and 9 bases at J, with 11 bases between. Per the germline V gene, CDR1 is SGHAT and CDR2 is FQNNGV. CDR3 loop: CASSPQGTEQFF. DNA of the CDR3: TGTGCCAGCAGCCCCCAGGGGACTGAGCAGTTCTTC.

This clone was counted between two and nine times. The chain joins TRBV4-2 to TRBJ1-2; tentative D call: TRBD1 (6 bases). Per the germline V gene, CDR1 is LGHNA and CDR2 is YNFKEQ. The CDR3 covers 11 residues. The germline V and J ends were trimmed by 7 bases and 5 bases, with 8 bases remaining between them. This CDR3 reads CASTQGYGYTF. CDR3 coding DNA: TGTGCCAGCACCCAGGGGTATGGCTACACCTTC.

The V gene is TRBV2, the J gene TRBJ2-7, with D unresolved. The CDR3 runs to 14 residues. The germline gives CDR1 SNHLY, CDR2 FYNNEI. V was clipped by 6 bases and J by 2 bases, with 14 bases between them. DNA of the CDR3: TGTGCCAGCAGCTTCGACGGTCTTCCCTACGAGCAGTACTTC. Its translation: CASSFDGLPYEQYF.

This chain joins TRBV21-1 and TRBJ1-1. TRBV21-1 is given as a pseudogene. This CDR3 region has 15 residues. CDR3 in DNA: TGTGCCAGCAGCACCTTGAGGGGGGCGTTAACTGAAGCTTTCTTT. The encoded protein is CASSTLRGALTEAFF.

Comments on this clone: Germline and junction disagree at one end, which may indicate a read error. The V gene is TRBV4-2, the J gene TRBJ1-2; D call uncertain. Germline CDR1 and CDR2: LGHNA and YNFKEQ. The CDR3 sequence is 9 residues long. This chain's CDR3 is CASSPPFHF. Here the CDR3 DNA reads TGTGCCAGCAGCCCCCCGTTCCACTTC.